These 27 T cell receptor beta chains were all obtained from the same sample, sequenced in a study of cytomegalovirus exposure and HLA in healthy donors. PCR primers comprised 60 Vbeta and 13 Jbeta primers. Assay: immunoSEQ multiplex PCR; the TCRdb copy retains only in-frame clones and omits some. The table records 170,000 or so clones, more than 70% of them present only once. Input material: PBMCs. These receptors came from a male donor in good health and CMV-seropositive.

V is TRBV28 and J is TRBJ1-2, with 11 bases aligning to TRBD1. The CDR3 consists of 13 residues. The ends lost 6 bases at V and 7 bases at J; junction bases unmatched: 4. Germline CDR1 and CDR2: MDHEN and SYDVKM. DNA of the CDR3: TGTGCCAGCAGCCAGGGACAGGGGGGTGGCTACACCTTC. Residues: CASSQGQGGGYTF.

In regard to this clone: An end of the junction does not agree with germline; a read error may underlie this. The rearrangement joins TRBV7-9 to TRBJ2-5, with D maybe TRBD1 (6 bases). The germline CDR1 and CDR2 sequences are SEHNR and FQNEAQ (reference sequence). The CDR3 runs to 16 residues. In DNA form, the CDR3 reads TGTTCCAGCAGCGAAACATCAGGGGTGCGGAGGGAGACCCAGTACTTC. Its protein product is CSSSETSGVRRETQYF. Filled out from reference TRBV7-9 and TRBJ2-5, the complete variable domain reads DTGVSQNPRHKITKRGQNVTFRCDPISEHNRLYWYRQTLGQGPEFLTYFQNEAQLEKSRLLSDRFSAERPKGSFSTLEIQRTEQGDSAMYLCSSSETSGVRRETQYFGPGTRLLVL.

This chain joins TRBV13 and TRBJ1-2; 10 nucleotides align to TRBD1. The germline CDR1 and CDR2 sequences are PRHDT and FYEKMQ (reference sequence). J gave up 7 bases and V 5 bases, and 7 bases lay outside the gene matches. The CDR3 length is 14 residues. CDR3 sequence reads: CASSPGTGAIGYTF. CDR3 coding DNA: TGTGCCAGCAGCCCCGGGACAGGGGCAATTGGCTACACCTTC.

The gene calls are TRBV7-3 and TRBJ2-1, with D maybe TRBD2 (6 bases). Germline V gene sequence: CDR1 SGHTA, CDR2 FQGTGA. Trimming stripped 3 bases from V and 6 bases from J, with 15 bases between. The CDR3 spans 15 residues. The CDR3 loop reads CASSFSGPSSNEQFF. In nucleotides, the CDR3 is TGTGCCAGCAGCTTTAGCGGCCCTTCCAGCAATGAGCAGTTCTTC.

This clone was counted a few times. V and J are TRBV12-5 and TRBJ1-2; 7 bases fit TRBD1. This CDR3 is built from 13 residues. Germline CDR1 is LGHNT and CDR2 is FRNRAP. The V segment lost 8 bases and the J segment 6 bases; nucleotides outside the gene matches: 9. CDR3 residues: CASRRRGLDGYTF. CDR3 nucleotides: TGTGCTAGTCGTAGGAGGGGGCTGGATGGCTACACCTTC.

The V gene is TRBV30, the J gene TRBJ2-1; 7 nucleotides align to TRBD1. V gave up 0 bases and J gave up 7 bases; unmatched junction bases: 9. The CDR3 sequence is 15 residues long. The germline V gene has CDR1 GTSNPN and CDR2 SVGIG (reference sequence). The CDR3 here is CAWSVQGTDRNEQFF. The CDR3 nucleotides are TGTGCCTGGAGTGTACAGGGGACCGACAGGAATGAGCAGTTCTTC.

The CDR3 nucleotides are TGTGCCGGGGCCTTTGCCGACAGGCATTATGGCTACACCTTC. Translated: CAGAFADRHYGYTF. The chain couples TRBV28 to TRBJ1-2; D possibly corresponds to TRBD1 (6 bases). Germline V gene sequence: CDR1 MDHEN, CDR2 SYDVKM. V was cut by 11 bases and J by 5 bases, with 21 bases left in between. The CDR3 contains 14 residues.

The V call is TRBV19, the J call TRBJ2-1, with 14 nucleotides matching TRBD2. The CDR3 is made up of 15 amino acids. Germline loops: CDR1 LNHDA, CDR2 SQIVND (reference sequence). V gave up 4 bases and J gave up 11 bases; unmatched junction bases: 7. CDR3 DNA: TGTGCCAGTAGTACCCAGACTAGCGGGAGGGAAAAGCAGTTCTTC. Translated, it gives CASSTQTSGREKQFF.

This sequence joins TRBV7-2 and TRBJ1-4; TRBD1 aligns across 7 bases. The CDR3 length is 12 residues. Germline V gene sequence: CDR1 SGHTA, CDR2 FQGNSA. With V trimmed by 8 bases and J by 7 bases, 4 bases remained unmatched. The CDR3 sequence is CASSNRGEKLFF. The CDR3 nucleotides read TGTGCCAGCTCGAACAGGGGTGAAAAACTGTTTTTT.

The V and J genes are TRBV7-9 and TRBJ2-5, with 9 positions matching TRBD1. The CDR3 extends over 16 amino acids. J gave up 5 bases and V 1 base, and 8 bases lay outside the gene matches. Germline V gene sequence: CDR1 SEHNR, CDR2 FQNEAQ (reference sequence). CDR3 residues: CASSLVGGQGRETQYF. CDR3 DNA: TGTGCCAGCAGCTTAGTAGGGGGACAGGGCCGGGAGACCCAGTACTTC.

There are a few counts of this clone. This chain uses TRBV6-5 with TRBJ2-7, with D unresolved. The CDR3 spans 13 residues. The V and J ends lost 6 bases and 3 bases respectively, with 12 bases between them. The germline V gene encodes CDR1 MNHEY and CDR2 SVGAGI. The CDR3 nucleotides read TGTGCCAGCAGACACCCAGGAAGCTACGAGCAGTACTTC. Translation gives CASRHPGSYEQYF.

V gene TRBV7-8 combines with J gene TRBJ2-7; the D gene is possibly TRBD2 (6 bases). The V end lost 5 bases, the J end lost 1 base, and 15 bases lay between the germline ends. Germline-derived CDR1 and CDR2 are SGHVS and FQNEAQ. This CDR3 has 15 residues. The CDR3 loop reads CASSPAARGSYEQYF. Here the CDR3 DNA reads TGTGCCAGCAGCCCCGCCGCCCGGGGGTCCTACGAGCAGTACTTC.

This clone showed up just once. This chain connects TRBV7-9 to TRBJ1-1; no clear D. The V gene's germline CDR1 is SEHNR and CDR2 FQNEAQ (reference sequence). V lost 3 bases to trimming and J lost 10 bases, with 9 bases between them. The CDR3 is made up of 11 amino acids. In nucleotides, the CDR3 is TGTGCCAGCAGCTTTGGGCGTGTAGCTTTCTTT. Translation gives CASSFGRVAFF.

The chain has TRBV30 and TRBJ2-1; tentative D call: TRBD2 (5 bases). Trimming took 3 bases from V and 3 from J, leaving 9 bases between them. CDR3 length: 13 amino acids. CDR1 and CDR2 from the germline V gene are GTSNPN and SVGIG (reference sequence). CDR3 sequence reads: CAWRGGLYNEQFF. The CDR3 nucleotides are TGTGCCTGGAGGGGCGGACTCTACAATGAGCAGTTCTTC.

The gene calls are TRBV6-5 and TRBJ1-4, with 11 bases that match TRBD1. The V gene's germline CDR1 is MNHEY and CDR2 SVGAGI. Trimming cost V 0 bases and J 7 bases; bases outside gene matches: 4. The CDR3 consists of 16 residues. The DNA of the CDR3 is TGTGCCAGCAGTTACTCGACCGGACAGGGGGCTGAAAAACTGTTTTTT. This translates into CASSYSTGQGAEKLFF.

This clone was detected once. The CDR3 reads CASSPTGKYNEQFF. CDR3 DNA: TGTGCCAGCTCACCAACGGGGAAATACAATGAGCAGTTCTTC. This chain links TRBV18 with TRBJ2-1; D perhaps matches TRBD2 (5 bases). Trimming pared 2 bases from V and 4 bases from J, leaving 9 bases between. The CDR3 extends over 14 amino acids. Germline lookup yields CDR1 KGHSH and CDR2 LQKENI.

The V call is TRBV10-3, the J call TRBJ2-6; the D is unclear. Trimming left V 0 bases short and J 4 bases short, with 7 bases between. Looked up from germline, CDR1 is ENHRY and CDR2 is SYGVKD. The CDR3 totals 15 residues. The CDR3 bases are TGTGCCATCAGTGAGTCCTGGGCAGGGGCCAACGTCCTGACTTTC. Translation gives CAISESWAGANVLTF.

The rearrangement links TRBV13 to TRBJ2-1; D perhaps matches TRBD2 (5 bases). This CDR3 comprises 13 residues. Germline V gives CDR1 PRHDT, CDR2 FYEKMQ (reference sequence). Trimming took 5 bases from V and 9 from J, leaving 14 bases between them. The DNA for the CDR3 is TGTGCCAGCAGCCTTAAACGACTAAGTGAGCAGTTCTTC. Amino acids: CASSLKRLSEQFF.

This clone was observed once. V and J are TRBV6-5 and TRBJ2-3; 10 positions agree with TRBD2. With 10 bases clipped from V and 3 bases from J, the junction kept 7 bases outside the gene matches. Germline V gene lookup returns CDR1 MNHEY and CDR2 SVGAGI. The CDR3 is 14 residues long. The CDR3 protein is CAIKTSGFTDTQYF. CDR3 DNA sequence: TGTGCCATTAAGACTAGCGGGTTTACAGATACGCAGTATTTT.

J is TRBJ2-7 and V is TRBV9; 10 bases are a match to TRBD2. CDR3 length equals 15 residues. From germline, CDR1 is SGDLS and CDR2 YYNGEE. V shed 4 bases, J shed 3 bases, and the junction held 7 bases outside the gene matches. The CDR3 reads CASSSSGGQHYEQYF. The CDR3 DNA follows: TGTGCCAGCAGCTCTAGCGGGGGACAACACTACGAGCAGTACTTC. The whole variable domain, remainder taken from reference TRBV9 and TRBJ2-7, is DSGVTQTPKHLITATGQRVTLRCSPRSGDLSVYWYQQSLDQGLQFLIQYYNGEERAKGNILERFSAQQFPDLHSELNLSSLELGDSALYFCASSSSGGQHYEQYFGPGTRLTVT.

The chain combines TRBV2 with TRBJ2-7, with D unclear. CDR1 and CDR2 from the germline V gene are SNHLY and FYNNEI. This CDR3 comprises 11 residues. Trimming removed 3 bases at V and 9 bases at J, with 9 bases between. The CDR3 nucleotides read TGTGCCAGCAGTGATATGACAAGGCAGTACTTC. It encodes CASSDMTRQYF.

Concerning this clone: Its ends do not fully match the called genes, so a read error is possible. The chain uses TRBV7-9 and TRBJ1-2; 8 nucleotides match TRBD1. CDR1 is SEHNR, CDR2 FQNEAQ, per germline (reference sequence). This CDR3 has 15 residues. The CDR3 reads CSSSYSTGANYGYTF. CDR3 sequence (DNA): TGTTCCAGCAGCTACTCGACAGGGGCTAACTATGGCTACACCTTC.

The genes are TRBV6-1 and TRBJ1-2; no definite D call. Trimming pared 6 bases from V and 4 bases from J, leaving 12 bases between. The length of the CDR3 is 13 residues. In germline, CDR1 is MNHNS, CDR2 SASEGT. CDR3 sequence: CASSREQLYGYTF. In DNA, the CDR3 is TGTGCCAGCAGCCGGGAACAGCTCTATGGCTACACCTTC.

V usage is TRBV6-5 and J usage is TRBJ1-2; 7 positions agree with TRBD1. Germline values: CDR1 MNHEY, CDR2 SVGAGI. V trimming: 5 bases; J trimming: 8 bases; junction bases outside the gene matches: 11. This CDR3 has 14 residues. In DNA, the CDR3 is TGTGCCAGCAGTCGGGACAGTTCGTATGGAGGCTACACCTTC. Translating gives CASSRDSSYGGYTF.

This sequence joins TRBV6-5 and TRBJ1-5; no firm D call. This CDR3 is 14 amino acids long. Germline V lookup: CDR1 MNHEY, CDR2 SVGAGI. Deletions cut 0 bases from V and 6 bases from J, with 9 bases between. The CDR3 reads CASSYSGSGQPQHF. The DNA of the CDR3 is TGTGCCAGCAGTTACTCAGGATCGGGTCAGCCCCAGCATTTT.

The chain has TRBV6-5 and TRBJ2-7; 7 positions match TRBD2. CDR3 length: 14 residues. Trimming at V came to 2 bases and at J to 3 bases, leaving 4 bases not matched to a gene. Germline lookup yields CDR1 MNHEY and CDR2 SVGAGI. CDR3 protein: CASSYGRGGYEQYF. The CDR3 DNA reads as TGTGCCAGCAGTTACGGGAGGGGCGGCTACGAGCAGTACTTC.

This clone was observed a single time. The gene calls are TRBV7-2 and TRBJ1-4, with a possible D match to TRBD1 (5 bases). Germline V gives CDR1 SGHTA, CDR2 FQGNSA. The CDR3 is made up of 16 amino acids. Trimming removed 6 bases from V and 2 bases from J, with 16 bases in between. CDR3 sequence: CASSRTTWVTNEKLFF. The CDR3, as DNA: TGTGCCAGCAGTAGGACAACGTGGGTGACTAATGAAAAACTGTTTTTT.